Shown below are 22 T cell receptor beta chains from a single sample sequenced in a study of cytomegalovirus exposure and HLA in healthy donors. With 60 Vbeta and 13 Jbeta primers, the PCR was carried out. Sequenced by immunoSEQ multiplex PCR; TCRdb stores in-frame clones only, minus some. Here the sample spans some 150,000 clones, 79% being singletons. Sequenced: PBMCs. The receptors come from a woman aged 50 to 60 in good health and CMV-seronegative.

This chain connects TRBV5-8 to TRBJ1-4; D is ambiguous. Germline assignment: CDR1 SGHTS and CDR2 YDEGEE. The CDR3 extends over 13 amino acids. Deletions cut 0 bases from V and 6 bases from J, with 6 bases between. The CDR3 DNA sequence: TGTGCCAGCAGCTTGGGAGGGTATGAAAAACTGTTTTTT. Its protein is CASSLGGYEKLFF.

The chain recombines TRBV15 with TRBJ1-2, with 7 bases that match TRBD1. The ends lost 6 bases at V and 8 bases at J; junction bases unmatched: 15. Germline lookup yields CDR1 LNHNV and CDR2 YYDKDF (reference sequence). This CDR3 has 15 amino acids. Written as DNA, the CDR3 is TGTGCCACCAGTAGTGGCGAGACAGGGCATCGAGGCTACACCTTC. This encodes CATSSGETGHRGYTF. Looking up the rest from reference TRBV15 and TRBJ1-2 gives the full variable domain: DAMVIQNPRYQVTQFGKPVTLSCSQTLNHNVMYWYQQKSSQAPKLLFHYYDKDFNNEADTPDNFQSRRPNTSFCFLDIRSPGLGDTAMYLCATSSGETGHRGYTFGSGTRLTVV.

This clone has only a few counts. The V gene is TRBV15, the J gene TRBJ2-3; TRBD2 aligns across 8 bases. The CDR3 has 16 residues. The germline gives CDR1 LNHNV, CDR2 YYDKDF (reference sequence). The V segment lost 1 base and the J segment 7 bases; nucleotides outside the gene matches: 10. The DNA for the CDR3 is TGTGCCACCAGCAGAGGTGAGCGGGAGTTGTCTCATACGCAGTATTTT. As protein: CATSRGERELSHTQYF.

V usage is TRBV15 and J usage is TRBJ2-2, with D possibly TRBD1 on 9 matching bases. This CDR3 is 17 amino acids long. V lost 0 bases, J lost 3 bases, and 14 bases lay in between. Germline V gene lookup returns CDR1 LNHNV and CDR2 YYDKDF (reference sequence). The CDR3 region is CATSRDSGTGYTGELFF. The CDR3, as DNA: TGTGCCACCAGCAGAGATAGCGGGACAGGGTACACCGGGGAGCTGTTTTTT.

The chain employs TRBV4-1 and TRBJ1-2; possible D gene TRBD1, 5 bases. V was pared by 1 base and J by 4 bases, with 7 bases between. CDR1 and CDR2 (germline): MGHRA, YSYEKL. This CDR3 contains 13 residues. Written as DNA, the CDR3 is TGCGCCAGCAGCCAAGTAGGGGTCTATGGCTACACCTTC. It yields the protein CASSQVGVYGYTF.

The rearrangement links TRBV30 to TRBJ2-2; 8 nucleotides line up with TRBD2. The CDR3 has 15 amino acids. With V trimmed by 2 bases and J by 4 bases, 6 bases remained unmatched. CDR1 GTSNPN and CDR2 SVGIG come from the germline V gene (reference sequence). The CDR3: CAWSLGGASTGELFF. DNA for the CDR3: TGTGCCTGGAGTCTCGGGGGGGCGAGCACCGGGGAGCTGTTTTTT.

The V and J genes are TRBV5-3 and TRBJ2-7, with 9 bases matching TRBD1. TRBV5-3 is classed as an ORF, of uncertain function. This CDR3 comprises 20 residues. The junction had 16 bases not matched to a gene; V was cut back by 0 bases and J by 0 bases. DNA for the CDR3: TGTGCCAGAAGCTTGGATATGGACAGGGGTTATCGGGGGAGCTCCTACGAGCAGTACTTC. Amino acid sequence: CARSLDMDRGYRGSSYEQYF.

In the case of this clone: Within the sample, other DNA sequences also encode this same CDR3. V and J are TRBV18 and TRBJ2-1; 13 bases are a match to TRBD2. CDR1 and CDR2 (germline): KGHSH, LQKENI. V lost 3 bases, J lost 9 bases, and 5 bases stayed unmatched. CDR3 size: 15 residues. The CDR3 spells CASSPGTSGMGEQFF. The CDR3 region has the DNA TGTGCCAGCTCACCCGGGACTAGCGGGATGGGTGAGCAGTTCTTC. Full variable domain (missing parts from reference TRBV18 and TRBJ2-1): NAGVMQNPRHLVRRRGQEARLRCSPMKGHSHVYWYRQLPEEGLKFMVYLQKENIIDESGMPKERFSAEFPKEGPSILRIQQVVRGDSAAYFCASSPGTSGMGEQFFGPGTRLTVL.

The chain uses TRBV7-2 and TRBJ2-6, with a weak D call TRBD2 (6 bases). CDR1 and CDR2 from the germline V gene are SGHTA and FQGNSA. The CDR3 runs to 18 residues. V shed 2 bases and J shed 0 bases, with 14 bases lying between them. CDR3 DNA: TGTGCCAGCAGCTTAAAGGGACGGGGGACCTCTGGGGCCAACGTCCTGACTTTC. Translating it yields CASSLKGRGTSGANVLTF.

The V gene is TRBV28, the J gene TRBJ2-7, with TRBD2 identical over 8 bases. The germline V gene encodes CDR1 MDHEN and CDR2 SYDVKM. The V segment lost 2 bases and the J segment 1 base; nucleotides outside the gene matches: 7. This CDR3 contains 16 residues. The CDR3 spells CASSLRLAHTSYEQYF. In DNA, the CDR3 is TGTGCCAGCAGTTTACGACTAGCGCACACATCCTACGAGCAGTACTTC.

The DNA for the CDR3 is TGTGCCAGCAGCTGGGGAGGACGTCCGGATACGCAGTATTTT. It yields the protein CASSWGGRPDTQYF. The chain carries TRBV5-6 and TRBJ2-3; possible D gene TRBD2, 6 bases. The V end lost 3 bases, the J end lost 6 bases, and 14 bases lay between the germline ends. Per germline, CDR1 SGHDT and CDR2 YYEEEE. The CDR3 has 14 amino acids.

The gene calls are TRBV5-6 and TRBJ2-6; tentative D call: TRBD2 (5 bases). The V end lost 0 bases, the J end lost 0 bases, and 10 bases lay between the germline ends. This CDR3 comprises 17 residues. Germline loops: CDR1 SGHDT, CDR2 YYEEEE. Written as DNA, the CDR3 is TGTGCCAGCAGCTTGGAAGTTGGGAGCTCTGGGGCCAACGTCCTGACTTTC. It encodes CASSLEVGSSGANVLTF.

A remark on this clone: Additional DNA sequences in this sample encode the identical CDR3. The gene calls are TRBV28 and TRBJ2-7; unclear D gene. The CDR3 has 11 amino acids. Per the germline V gene, CDR1 is MDHEN and CDR2 is SYDVKM. V gave up 5 bases and J gave up 2 bases, with 4 bases separating them. CDR3 nucleotides: TGTGCCAGCAGTCAAACCTACGAGCAGTACTTC. Encoded protein: CASSQTYEQYF.

This clone was counted a single time. In DNA, the CDR3 is TGTGCCAGTATCCCCGCAGGGCTCAATCAGCCCCAGCATTTT. It specifies CASIPAGLNQPQHF. The chain combines TRBV19 with TRBJ1-5; TRBD1 might be the D (5 bases). Germline loops: CDR1 LNHDA, CDR2 SQIVND (reference sequence). CDR3 length: 14 amino acids. Trimming removed 7 bases from V and 3 bases from J, with 13 bases in between.

The chain carries TRBV29-1 and TRBJ1-2, with D possibly matching TRBD1 (5 bases). V was pared by 4 bases and J by 5 bases, with 14 bases between. Germline CDR1 SQVTM, CDR2 ANQGSEA. The CDR3 runs 13 residues. The CDR3 loop reads CSVVLLGVYGYTF. The CDR3 DNA follows: TGCAGCGTTGTTCTATTAGGGGTGTATGGCTACACCTTC.

This clone was recorded once. The J gene is TRBJ1-1, the V gene TRBV7-2; TRBD1 agrees at 8 bases. Germline assignment: CDR1 SGHTA and CDR2 FQGNSA. CDR3 length: 14 amino acids. Trimming took 5 bases from V and 0 from J; bases not matched to a gene: 2. The CDR3 DNA follows: TGTGCCAGCAGCAAACAGGGGGTGAACACTGAAGCTTTCTTT. Translating gives CASSKQGVNTEAFF.

The chain employs TRBV5-1 and TRBJ1-2; D not certain. In germline, CDR1 is SGHRS, CDR2 YFSETQ. The CDR3 extends over 16 amino acids. V gave up 0 bases and J gave up 3 bases, with 15 bases separating them. CDR3: CASSLGYGLKYYGYTF. The DNA for the CDR3 is TGCGCCAGCAGCTTGGGGTACGGACTTAAATACTATGGCTACACCTTC.

The chain uses TRBV9 and TRBJ2-7; 15 positions agree with TRBD2. This CDR3 is 22 amino acids long. The germline V gene has CDR1 SGDLS and CDR2 YYNGEE. V lost 4 bases and J lost 5; bases outside the gene matches: 25. The CDR3: CASSQLYNPGTSGGNSFDEQYF. In DNA form, the CDR3 reads TGTGCCAGCAGCCAACTCTACAACCCGGGGACTAGCGGGGGGAATTCGTTCGACGAGCAGTACTTC.

This clone was seen only once. The V and J genes are TRBV21-1 and TRBJ2-1; the table names TRBD1, a call not compared with the DNA. TRBV21-1 is labeled a pseudogene. The CDR3 is 16 residues long. The CDR3, as DNA: TGTGCCAGCCTAAAAAACAGGATTAATGAGGACAATGAGCAGTTCTTC. This codes for CASLKNRINEDNEQFF.

CDR3 nucleotide sequence: TGTGCCTGCCGCAGGGTTGCTAATGAAAAACTGTTTTTT. Its protein product is CACRRVANEKLFF. The chain links TRBV30 to TRBJ1-4, with D possibly being TRBD1 (5 bases). The CDR3 totals 13 residues. Germline CDR1 is GTSNPN and CDR2 is SVGIG (reference sequence). V shed 6 bases and J shed 3 bases, with 11 bases lying between them.

The CDR3 sequence: CASSDRARGPQHF. The CDR3 DNA reads TGTGCCAGCAGTGACAGGGCAAGGGGGCCCCAGCATTTT. This chain links TRBV2 with TRBJ1-5, with D tentatively TRBD1 (5 bases). CDR3 size: 13 residues. The germline CDR1 and CDR2 sequences are SNHLY and FYNNEI. V dropped 3 bases and J dropped 9 bases, with 12 bases sitting between them. The full variable domain, in which reference TRBV2 and TRBJ1-5 provide the parts outside the CDR3, is EPEVTQTPSHQVTQMGQEVILRCVPISNHLYFYWYRQILGQKVEFLVSFYNNEISEKSEIFDDQFSVERPDGSNFTLKIRSTKLEDSAMYFCASSDRARGPQHFGDGTRLSIL.

The chain recombines TRBV2 with TRBJ2-3, with D maybe TRBD1 (6 bases). CDR1 and CDR2 (germline): SNHLY, FYNNEI. The CDR3 spans 16 residues. V lost 2 bases and J 5 bases, leaving 17 bases between the germline ends. The CDR3 region is CASSEYGTPEGDTQYF. CDR3 in DNA: TGTGCCAGCAGTGAATATGGGACACCCGAGGGAGATACGCAGTATTTT. The full variable domain, with the rest looked up from reference TRBV2 and TRBJ2-3, is EPEVTQTPSHQVTQMGQEVILRCVPISNHLYFYWYRQILGQKVEFLVSFYNNEISEKSEIFDDQFSVERPDGSNFTLKIRSTKLEDSAMYFCASSEYGTPEGDTQYFGPGTRLTVL.